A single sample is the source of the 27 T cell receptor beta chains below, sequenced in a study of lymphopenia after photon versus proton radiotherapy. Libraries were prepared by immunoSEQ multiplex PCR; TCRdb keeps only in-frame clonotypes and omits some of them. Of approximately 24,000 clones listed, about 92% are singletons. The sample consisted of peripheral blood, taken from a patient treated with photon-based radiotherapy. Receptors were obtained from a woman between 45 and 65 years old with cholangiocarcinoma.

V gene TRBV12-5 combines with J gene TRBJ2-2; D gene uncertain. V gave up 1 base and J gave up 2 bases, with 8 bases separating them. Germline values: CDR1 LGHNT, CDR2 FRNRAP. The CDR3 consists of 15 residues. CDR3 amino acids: CASGLGGYNTGELFF. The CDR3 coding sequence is TGTGCTAGTGGTTTGGGCGGATATAACACCGGGGAGCTGTTTTTT.

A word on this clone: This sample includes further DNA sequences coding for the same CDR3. CDR3 nucleotide sequence: TGTGCCAGCAGCCCGACAGTGAACACTGAAGCTTTCTTT. Translating gives CASSPTVNTEAFF. The genes are TRBV7-9 and TRBJ1-1; D might be TRBD1 (5 bases). Germline V lookup: CDR1 SEHNR, CDR2 FQNEAQ (reference sequence). This CDR3 spans 13 amino acids. Trimming shortened V by 5 bases and J by 0 bases, and 7 bases separated the two germline ends.

CDR3 sequence: CASRRGWQNNEQFF. CDR3 bases: TGTGCCAGCCGCCGAGGATGGCAGAACAATGAGCAGTTCTTC. V usage is TRBV6-1 and J usage is TRBJ2-1; D ambiguous. CDR1 is MNHNS and CDR2 is SASEGT in the germline V gene. The CDR3 runs 14 residues. Deletions cut 8 bases from V and 5 bases from J, with 16 bases between.

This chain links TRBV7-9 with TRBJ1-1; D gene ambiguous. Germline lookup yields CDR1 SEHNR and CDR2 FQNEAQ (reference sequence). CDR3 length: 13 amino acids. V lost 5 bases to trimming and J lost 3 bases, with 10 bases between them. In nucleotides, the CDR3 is TGTGCCAGCAGCCCCCCAGGAGACACTGAAGCTTTCTTT. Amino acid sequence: CASSPPGDTEAFF. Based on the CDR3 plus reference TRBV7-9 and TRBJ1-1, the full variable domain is DTGVSQNPRHKITKRGQNVTFRCDPISEHNRLYWYRQTLGQGPEFLTYFQNEAQLEKSRLLSDRFSAERPKGSFSTLEIQRTEQGDSAMYLCASSPPGDTEAFFGQGTRLTVV.

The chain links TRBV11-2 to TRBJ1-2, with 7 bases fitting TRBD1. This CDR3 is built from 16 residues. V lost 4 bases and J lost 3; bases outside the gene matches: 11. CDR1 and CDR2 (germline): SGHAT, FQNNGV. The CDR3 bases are TGTGCCAGCAGCTCAGGGGGTGGGTCCTCCCACTATGGCTACACCTTC. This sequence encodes CASSSGGGSSHYGYTF. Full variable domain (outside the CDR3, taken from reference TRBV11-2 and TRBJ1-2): EAGVAQSPRYKIIEKRQSVAFWCNPISGHATLYWYQQILGQGPKLLIQFQNNGVVDDSQLPKDRFSAERLKGVDSTLKIQPAKLEDSAVYLCASSSGGGSSHYGYTFGSGTRLTVV.

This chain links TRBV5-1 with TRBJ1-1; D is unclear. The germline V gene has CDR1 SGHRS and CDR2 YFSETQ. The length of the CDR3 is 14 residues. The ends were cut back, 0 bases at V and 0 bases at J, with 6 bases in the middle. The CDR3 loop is CASSLGVLNTEAFF. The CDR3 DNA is TGCGCCAGCAGCTTGGGGGTCCTGAACACTGAAGCTTTCTTT. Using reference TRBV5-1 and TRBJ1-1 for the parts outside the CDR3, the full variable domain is KAGVTQTPRYLIKTRGQQVTLSCSPISGHRSVSWYQQTPGQGLQFLFEYFSETQRNKGNFPGRFSGRQFSNSRSEMNVSTLELGDSALYLCASSLGVLNTEAFFGQGTRLTVV.

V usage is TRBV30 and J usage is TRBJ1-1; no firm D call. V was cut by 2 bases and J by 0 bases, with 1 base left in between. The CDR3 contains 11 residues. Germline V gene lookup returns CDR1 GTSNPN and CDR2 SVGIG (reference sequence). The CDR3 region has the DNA TGTGCCTGGAGTCTGAACACTGAAGCTTTCTTT. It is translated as CAWSLNTEAFF.

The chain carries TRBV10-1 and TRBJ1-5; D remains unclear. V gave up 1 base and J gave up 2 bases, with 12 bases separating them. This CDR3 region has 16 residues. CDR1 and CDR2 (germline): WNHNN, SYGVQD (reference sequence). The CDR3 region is CASSEWATWGNQPQHF. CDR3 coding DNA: TGCGCCAGCAGTGAGTGGGCGACTTGGGGCAATCAGCCCCAGCATTTT.

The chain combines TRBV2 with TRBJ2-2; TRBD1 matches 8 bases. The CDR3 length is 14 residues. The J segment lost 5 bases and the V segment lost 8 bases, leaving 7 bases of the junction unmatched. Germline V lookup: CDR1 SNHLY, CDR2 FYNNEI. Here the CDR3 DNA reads TGTGCCAGCCTGGAGACAGGGGTTACCGGGGAGCTGTTTTTT. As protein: CASLETGVTGELFF.

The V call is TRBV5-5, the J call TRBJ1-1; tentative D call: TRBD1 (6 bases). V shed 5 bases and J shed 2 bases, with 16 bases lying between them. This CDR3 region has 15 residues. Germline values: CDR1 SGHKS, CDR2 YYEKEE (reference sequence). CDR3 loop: CASSRNRQANTEAFF. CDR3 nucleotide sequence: TGTGCCAGCAGTCGCAATCGACAGGCCAACACTGAAGCTTTCTTT.

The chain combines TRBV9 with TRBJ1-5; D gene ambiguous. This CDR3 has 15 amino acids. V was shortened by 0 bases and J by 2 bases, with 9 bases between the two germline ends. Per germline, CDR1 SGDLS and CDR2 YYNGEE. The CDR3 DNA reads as TGTGCCAGCAGCGTAGATTCTGGCGGCAATCAGCCCCAGCATTTT. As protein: CASSVDSGGNQPQHF.

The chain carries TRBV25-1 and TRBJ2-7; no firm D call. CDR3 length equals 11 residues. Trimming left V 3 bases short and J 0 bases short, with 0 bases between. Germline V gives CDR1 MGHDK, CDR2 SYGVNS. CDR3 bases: TGTGCCAGCAGTGACTCCTACGAGCAGTACTTC. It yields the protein CASSDSYEQYF.

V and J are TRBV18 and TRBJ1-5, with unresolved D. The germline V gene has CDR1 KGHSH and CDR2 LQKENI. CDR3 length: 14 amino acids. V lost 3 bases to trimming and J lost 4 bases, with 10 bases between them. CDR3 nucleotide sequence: TGTGCCAGCTCACCCGGGGTATCGAATCAGCCCCAGCATTTT. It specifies CASSPGVSNQPQHF. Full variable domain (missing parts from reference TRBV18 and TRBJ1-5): NAGVMQNPRHLVRRRGQEARLRCSPMKGHSHVYWYRQLPEEGLKFMVYLQKENIIDESGMPKERFSAEFPKEGPSILRIQQVVRGDSAAYFCASSPGVSNQPQHFGDGTRLSIL.

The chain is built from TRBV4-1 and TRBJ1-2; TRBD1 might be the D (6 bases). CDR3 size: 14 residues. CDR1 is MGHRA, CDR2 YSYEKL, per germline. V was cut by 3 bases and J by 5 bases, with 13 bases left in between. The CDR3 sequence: CASSQGTLGYGYTF. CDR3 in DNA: TGCGCCAGCAGCCAGGGGACATTGGGGTATGGCTACACCTTC.

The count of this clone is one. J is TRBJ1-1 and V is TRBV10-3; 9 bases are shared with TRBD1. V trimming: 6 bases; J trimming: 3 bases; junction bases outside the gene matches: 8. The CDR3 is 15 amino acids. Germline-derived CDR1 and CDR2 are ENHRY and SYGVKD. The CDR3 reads CAISEGGTGYTEAFF. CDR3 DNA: TGTGCCATCAGCGAAGGGGGGACAGGGTACACTGAAGCTTTCTTT.

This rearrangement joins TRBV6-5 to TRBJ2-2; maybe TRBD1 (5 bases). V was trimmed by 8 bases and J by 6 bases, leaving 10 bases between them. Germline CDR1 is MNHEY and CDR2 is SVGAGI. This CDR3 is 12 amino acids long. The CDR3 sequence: CASGDRAGELFF. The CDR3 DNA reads TGTGCCAGCGGAGACAGAGCCGGGGAGCTGTTTTTT.

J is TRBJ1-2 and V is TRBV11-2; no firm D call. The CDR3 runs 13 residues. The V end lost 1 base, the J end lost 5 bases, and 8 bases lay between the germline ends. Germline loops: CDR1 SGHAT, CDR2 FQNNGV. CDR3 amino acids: CASSLVVGYGYTF. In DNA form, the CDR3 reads TGTGCCAGCAGCTTAGTGGTCGGATATGGCTACACCTTC.

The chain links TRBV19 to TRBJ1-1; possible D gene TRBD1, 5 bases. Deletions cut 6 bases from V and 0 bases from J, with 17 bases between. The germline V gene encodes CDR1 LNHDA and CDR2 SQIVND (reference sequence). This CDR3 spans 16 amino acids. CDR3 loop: CASRPRDGLLNTEAFF. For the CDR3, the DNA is TGTGCCAGTAGACCTCGGGACGGGCTCTTGAACACTGAAGCTTTCTTT.

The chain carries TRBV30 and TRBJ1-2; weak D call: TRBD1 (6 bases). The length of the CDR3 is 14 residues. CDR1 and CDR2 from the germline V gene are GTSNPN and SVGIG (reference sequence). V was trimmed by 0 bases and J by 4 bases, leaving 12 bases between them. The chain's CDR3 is CAWSVDSRAYGYTF. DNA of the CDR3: TGTGCCTGGAGTGTGGACAGCCGCGCCTATGGCTACACCTTC.

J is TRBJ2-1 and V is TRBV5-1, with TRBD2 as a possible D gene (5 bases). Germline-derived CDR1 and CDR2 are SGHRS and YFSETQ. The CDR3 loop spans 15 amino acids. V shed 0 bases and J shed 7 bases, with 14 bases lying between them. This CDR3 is CASSLASTTGNEQFF. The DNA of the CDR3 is TGCGCCAGCAGCTTGGCCTCTACCACGGGGAATGAGCAGTTCTTC.

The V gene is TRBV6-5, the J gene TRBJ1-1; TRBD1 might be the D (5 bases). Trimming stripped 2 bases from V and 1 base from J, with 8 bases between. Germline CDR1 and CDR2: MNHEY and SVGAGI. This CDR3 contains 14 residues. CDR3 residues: CASSYVGGNTEAFF. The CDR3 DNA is TGTGCCAGCAGTTACGTGGGGGGGAACACTGAAGCTTTCTTT.

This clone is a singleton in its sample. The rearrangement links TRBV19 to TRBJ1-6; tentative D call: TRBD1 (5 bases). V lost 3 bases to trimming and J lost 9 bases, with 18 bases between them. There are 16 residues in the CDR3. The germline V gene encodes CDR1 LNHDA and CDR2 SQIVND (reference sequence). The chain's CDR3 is CASSIEGISNGSPLHF. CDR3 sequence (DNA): TGTGCCAGTAGTATTGAGGGGATCTCAAACGGTTCACCCCTCCACTTT.

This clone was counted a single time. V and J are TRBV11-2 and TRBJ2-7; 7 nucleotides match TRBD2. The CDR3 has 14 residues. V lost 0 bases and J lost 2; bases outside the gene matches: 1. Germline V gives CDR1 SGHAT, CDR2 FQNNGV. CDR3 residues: CASSLDAGAYEQYF. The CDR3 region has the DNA TGTGCCAGCAGCTTAGATGCGGGGGCCTACGAGCAGTACTTC.

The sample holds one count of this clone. The CDR3 protein is CASTGTDNEKLFF. In DNA, the CDR3 is TGTGCCAGTACCGGGACAGATAATGAAAAACTGTTTTTT. The chain has TRBV19 and TRBJ1-4; 7 bases are shared with TRBD1. V lost 7 bases to trimming and J lost 4 bases; unmatched junction nucleotides: 3. CDR1 and CDR2 (germline): LNHDA, SQIVND (reference sequence). This CDR3 has 13 amino acids.

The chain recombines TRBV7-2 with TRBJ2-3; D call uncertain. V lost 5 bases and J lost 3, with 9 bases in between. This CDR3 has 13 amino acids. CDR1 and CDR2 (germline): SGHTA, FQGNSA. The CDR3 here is CASSVTFTDTQYF. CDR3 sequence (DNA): TGTGCCAGCAGCGTTACTTTTACAGATACGCAGTATTTT. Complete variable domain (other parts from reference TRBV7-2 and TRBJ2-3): GAGVSQSPSNKVTEKGKDVELRCDPISGHTALYWYRQSLGQGLEFLIYFQGNSAPDKSGLPSDRFSAERTGGSVSTLTIQRTQQEDSAVYLCASSVTFTDTQYFGPGTRLTVL.

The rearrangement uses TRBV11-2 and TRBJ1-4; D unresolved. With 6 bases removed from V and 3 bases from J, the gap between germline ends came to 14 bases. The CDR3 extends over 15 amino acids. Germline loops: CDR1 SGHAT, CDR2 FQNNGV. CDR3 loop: CASRIEGFANEKLFF. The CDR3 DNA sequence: TGTGCCAGCAGAATAGAAGGATTTGCTAATGAAAAACTGTTTTTT. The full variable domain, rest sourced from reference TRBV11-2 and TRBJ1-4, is EAGVAQSPRYKIIEKRQSVAFWCNPISGHATLYWYQQILGQGPKLLIQFQNNGVVDDSQLPKDRFSAERLKGVDSTLKIQPAKLEDSAVYLCASRIEGFANEKLFFGSGTQLSVL.

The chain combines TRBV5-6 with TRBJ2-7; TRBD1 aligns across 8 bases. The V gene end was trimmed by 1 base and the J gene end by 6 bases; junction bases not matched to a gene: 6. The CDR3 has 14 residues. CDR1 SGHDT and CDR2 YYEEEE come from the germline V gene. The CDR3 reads CASSLTGGSVEQYF. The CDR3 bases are TGTGCCAGCAGCTTGACAGGGGGGTCCGTCGAGCAGTACTTC.